These 9 T cell receptor beta chains were sequenced from one sample in a study of T cells in Graves' hyperthyroidism and ophthalmopathy. It was RNA transcripts that yielded the amplified TCR beta CDR3 regions. During a first-round RT-PCR of the TCR CDR3, the HTBI primer set was used. From the multiplex PCR reads, TCRdb called clonotypes with MiXCR, one entry per CDR3 protein. Here the sample spans around 570,000 distinct CDR3 sequences, approximately 20% being singletons. Sequenced: blood. These receptors all come from a man in his forties or fifties with Graves' ophthalmopathy.

Many counts were recorded for this clonotype. V and J are TRBV18 and TRBJ1-2; D remains ambiguous. Per the germline V gene, CDR1 is KGHSH and CDR2 is LQKENI. Trimming stripped 3 bases from V and 2 bases from J, with 13 bases between. CDR3 size: 15 residues. In DNA, the CDR3 is TGTGCCAGCTCACCGACATCAGAGAGGAACTATGGCTACACCTTC. Its protein product is CASSPTSERNYGYTF.

The V and J genes are TRBV2 and TRBJ1-5; 12 nucleotides line up with TRBD1. The V gene end was trimmed by 2 bases and the J gene end by 1 base; junction bases not matched to a gene: 6. The length of the CDR3 is 18 residues. Germline V gene data show CDR1 as SNHLY and CDR2 as FYNNEI. The CDR3 DNA follows: TGTGCCAGCAGTGAATGGGACAGGGGGCGAATGAGCAATCAGCCCCAGCATTTT. This translates into CASSEWDRGRMSNQPQHF.

This clonotype occurred once. This sequence joins TRBV6-2 or TRBV6-3 and TRBJ2-7; D not resolved. The germline V gene encodes CDR1 MNHEY and CDR2 SVGEGT. The CDR3 is made up of 13 amino acids. Trimming cost V 2 bases and J 3 bases, with 8 bases left between them. The DNA of the CDR3 is TGTGCCAGCAGTTACCGGACGGACTACGAGCAGTACTTC. Translated, it gives CASSYRTDYEQYF.

This clonotype has a count of ten or more. The chain carries TRBV20-1 and TRBJ2-3; 7 bases agree with TRBD1. The trim removed 3 bases at V and 0 bases at J, leaving 6 bases unmatched. The CDR3 has 15 residues. Germline V CDR1 and CDR2: DFQATT, SNEGSKA (reference sequence). This chain's CDR3 is CSASGQATSTDTQYF. The CDR3 DNA is TGCAGTGCTAGCGGACAGGCCACTAGCACAGATACGCAGTATTTT.

The gene calls are TRBV20-1 and TRBJ2-3; D may be TRBD2 (5 bases). The ends were cut back, 4 bases at V and 4 bases at J, with 15 bases in the middle. Germline loops: CDR1 DFQATT, CDR2 SNEGSKA (reference sequence). CDR3 length: 14 amino acids. CDR3: CSATGRGAADTQYF. DNA of the CDR3: TGCAGTGCTACTGGACGGGGAGCCGCAGATACGCAGTATTTT.

This clonotype was seen more than once but under ten times. In nucleotides, the CDR3 is TGTGCCAGCAGTTGGGACAGGGATATAACTAACGATGAGCAGTTCTTC. Translation gives CASSWDRDITNDEQFF. The chain links TRBV28 to TRBJ2-1, with 9 bases matching TRBD1. This CDR3 comprises 16 residues. The ends lost 4 bases at V and 8 bases at J; junction bases unmatched: 12. Germline-derived CDR1 and CDR2 are MDHEN and SYDVKM.

In its sample, this clonotype was seen many times. The rearrangement joins TRBV29-1 to TRBJ2-1, with 8 bases fitting TRBD1. V dropped 3 bases and J dropped 5; count of bases not matched to a gene: 9. From germline, CDR1 is SQVTM and CDR2 ANQGSEA. The CDR3 has 15 residues. CDR3 nucleotide sequence: TGCAGCGTTGAGGGTGGACAGGGAAAGCACAATGAGCAGTTCTTC. Translated: CSVEGGQGKHNEQFF.

This chain joins TRBV7-8 and TRBJ1-6; possible D gene TRBD1, 5 bases. V lost 6 bases and J 5 bases, leaving 14 bases between the germline ends. The CDR3 consists of 15 residues. Germline V gene sequence: CDR1 SGHVS, CDR2 FQNEAQ. CDR3 region: CASSPDGGNNSPLHF. The CDR3 nucleotides are TGTGCCAGCAGTCCCGACGGGGGGAATAATTCACCCCTCCACTTT.

In this sample, this clonotype turned up many times. J is TRBJ2-3 and V is TRBV11-2; D might be TRBD1 (5 bases). V shed 5 bases and J shed 0 bases, with 12 bases lying between them. There are 15 residues in the CDR3. Germline V gene data show CDR1 as SGHAT and CDR2 as FQNNGV. The CDR3 protein is CASSHDSHSTDTQYF. The CDR3 region has the DNA TGTGCCAGCAGCCATGACAGTCACAGCACAGATACGCAGTATTTT.